These 10 T cell receptor beta chains were all obtained from the same sample, sequenced in a study of prognosis after radiotherapy for stage I lung cancer. The genomic DNA TCR beta CDR3 region underwent two rounds of multiplex PCR. Gene-specific primers for each TRBV and TRBJ gene drove first-round PCR. TCRdb passed the multiplex PCR reads through MiXCR, listing each CDR3 protein once. The sample contains around 21,000 distinct CDR3 sequences, approximately 43% of which appear only once. The material was PBMCs, obtained before or after stereotactic body radiation therapy (not recorded which). The receptors come from a donor over 45 with non-small cell lung cancer.

This clonotype is deemed medium-sized (0.01 to 0.1%). The chain uses TRBV6-5 and TRBJ2-7; 8 nucleotides align to TRBD2. Trimming cost V 5 bases and J 5 bases; bases outside gene matches: 11. The germline V gene has CDR1 MNHEY and CDR2 SVGAGI. The CDR3 has 15 residues. DNA for the CDR3: TGTGCCAGCAGTACACCCCCGGGACTAGGTCACGAGCAGTACTTC. Amino acids: CASSTPPGLGHEQYF.

Of note for this clonotype: One end of the junction does not line up with germline, which may come from a read error. J is TRBJ2-7 and V is TRBV5-4, with D possibly TRBD2 on 5 matching bases. This CDR3 has 15 residues. The germline V gene has CDR1 SGHNT and CDR2 YYREEE (reference sequence). In DNA, the CDR3 is TGTGCCAGCAACCGGTTGACTAACTCCTACCACGAGCGGTACTTC. Protein sequence: CASNRLTNSYHERYF.

This clonotype was detected a few times. This clone may be a read error of a much larger clone one base away. This chain connects TRBV20-1 to TRBJ2-3, with D hard to call. CDR3 length: 11 residues. With 6 bases removed from V and 6 bases from J, the gap between germline ends came to 10 bases. Germline CDR1 DFQATT, CDR2 SNEGSKA (reference sequence). Written as DNA, the CDR3 is TGCAGTGCCTCTCCTCATGATACGCAGTATTTT. Its translation is CSASPHDTQYF.

As concerns this clonotype: A read error likely explains this, since a far larger clone differs by one base. CDR3 loop: CASSYTDRWAGNTIYF. DNA of the CDR3: TGTGCCAGCAGTTACACTGACAGGTGGGCTGGAAACACCATATATTTT. The chain has TRBV6-2 or TRBV6-3 and TRBJ1-3, with D tentatively TRBD1 (6 bases). CDR1 is MNHEY and CDR2 is SVGEGT in the germline V gene. The germline V and J ends were trimmed by 2 bases and 2 bases, with 13 bases remaining between them. The CDR3 extends over 16 amino acids.

The chain employs TRBV27 and TRBJ2-3; D remains ambiguous. V dropped 6 bases and J dropped 2 bases, with 9 bases sitting between them. This CDR3 is 13 amino acids long. Germline loops: CDR1 MNHEY, CDR2 SMNVEV (reference sequence). The CDR3 coding sequence is TGTGCCAGCAGCCGTAGGTTCACAGATACGCAGTATTTT. It specifies CASSRRFTDTQYF.

This clonotype has ten or more counts. For the CDR3, the DNA is TGCAGCGTTGACGTCAGGGGGCGGACAGATACGCAGTATTTT. It codes for CSVDVRGRTDTQYF. The chain employs TRBV29-1 and TRBJ2-3; 8 positions agree with TRBD1. The CDR3 covers 14 residues. Germline V gene lookup returns CDR1 SQVTM and CDR2 ANQGSEA. The V segment lost 3 bases and the J segment 3 bases; nucleotides outside the gene matches: 5.

The chain couples TRBV6-1 to TRBJ2-1; D is perhaps TRBD1 or TRBD2 (5 bases each). V lost 5 bases to trimming and J lost 3 bases, with 11 bases between them. The CDR3 consists of 14 residues. Germline values: CDR1 MNHNS, CDR2 SASEGT. CDR3 loop: CASSPGTGYNEQFF. The CDR3 region has the DNA TGTGCCAGCAGTCCGGGGACGGGCTACAATGAGCAGTTCTTC.

Judged by abundance, this clonotype is medium-sized. The gene calls are TRBV5-1 and TRBJ2-2; TRBD2 aligns across 13 bases. The CDR3 sequence is 16 residues long. With 2 bases clipped from V and 3 bases from J, the junction kept 1 base outside the gene matches. The germline V gene encodes CDR1 SGHRS and CDR2 YFSETQ. CDR3 nucleotides: TGCGCCAGCAGCTTAACTAGCGGGAGGGACACCGGGGAGCTGTTTTTT. Protein: CASSLTSGRDTGELFF.

The table lists this clonotype with many counts. This chain links TRBV5-6 with TRBJ1-2; no clear D gene. Germline CDR1 and CDR2: SGHDT and YYEEEE. V lost 4 bases and J 4 bases, leaving 14 bases between the germline ends. CDR3 length equals 14 residues. DNA for the CDR3: TGTGCCAGCAGCCCTGGAAGGGTTGGCTATGGCTACACCTTC. It yields the protein CASSPGRVGYGYTF. Full variable domain (remainder filled in from reference TRBV5-6 and TRBJ1-2): DAGVTQSPTHLIKTRGQQVTLRCSPKSGHDTVSWYQQALGQGPQFIFQYYEEEERQRGNFPDRFSGHQFPNYSSELNVNALLLGDSALYLCASSPGRVGYGYTFGSGTRLTVV.

The chain links TRBV7-9 to TRBJ2-5, with a tentative D call TRBD2 (6 bases). Looked up from germline, CDR1 is SEHNR and CDR2 is FQNEAQ (reference sequence). The length of the CDR3 is 13 residues. The V end lost 4 bases, the J end lost 3 bases, and 9 bases lay between the germline ends. CDR3 coding DNA: TGTGCCAGCAGCTCGCAGCGGGAAGAGACCCAGTACTTC. It specifies CASSSQREETQYF. Combining the CDR3 with reference TRBV7-9 and TRBJ2-5 gives the whole variable domain DTGVSQNPRHKITKRGQNVTFRCDPISEHNRLYWYRQTLGQGPEFLTYFQNEAQLEKSRLLSDRFSAERPKGSFSTLEIQRTEQGDSAMYLCASSSQREETQYFGPGTRLLVL.